These T cell receptor beta chains were read from a single sample in a study of CD8+CD57+ T cells in acquired aplastic anemia. TCRdb ran MiXCR on the reads and lists one entry per CDR3 protein. The repertoire holds 170,000 or so distinct CDR3 sequences, with about three fifths as singletons. The sample taken for sequencing was sorted CD4+, CD8+, or CD8+CD57+ T cells (not recorded which) from PBMCs. The receptors originated from a human donor with aplastic anemia. The CDR3 runs from the conserved cysteine through the conserved F or W. The D gene is left open where the match is weak. Rows give clone size only sometimes, using once, few, many, or a class for an expanded clone.

size,J,V,D,DNA,CDR3
-,TRBJ2-3,TRBV24-1,-,TGTGCCACCAGTGATCCTAGCGCCCCAGATACGCAGTATTTT,CATSDPSAPDTQYF
-,TRBJ1-2,TRBV7-2,-,TGTGCCAGCAGCTCCAGCCCCGCTCGCTATGGCTACACCTTC,CASSSSPARYGYTF
-,TRBJ2-2,TRBV7-9,-,TGTGCCAGCAGCTTAGAGGGAGACCCCGGGGAGCTGTTTTTT,CASSLEGDPGELFF
-,TRBJ2-3,TRBV29-1,TRBD2,TGCAGCGTTGAAGGAGGGGTAGCGGGGGCAGATACGCAGTATTTT,CSVEGGVAGADTQYF
-,TRBJ1-1,TRBV29-1,-,TGCAGCGTCACGGCGGGGAGCATGAACACTGAAGCTTTCTTT,CSVTAGSMNTEAFF
many,TRBJ2-3,TRBV3-1,TRBD2,TGTGCCAGCAGCCGTAACCGGCGGGGGGACACAGATACGCAGTATTTT,CASSRNRRGDTDTQYF
-,TRBJ2-7,TRBV19,TRBD1,TGTGCCAGTACCCCGTCCGGGACAGAGAGCTCCTACGAGCAGTACTTC,CASTPSGTESSYEQYF
many,TRBJ1-1,TRBV4-2,TRBD1,TGTGCCAGCAGCCAAGCGCCGGGACAGGGGAACACTGAAGCTTTCTTT,CASSQAPGQGNTEAFF
many,TRBJ2-1,TRBV10-3,TRBD1,TGTGCCATCCGGACAGGAGAGCACAATGAGCAGTTCTTC,CAIRTGEHNEQFF
many,TRBJ2-7,TRBV20-1,-,TGCAGTGCTAGAGATGCGAGAACCTACGAGCAGTACTTC,CSARDARTYEQYF
-,TRBJ2-3,TRBV7-2,-,TGTGCCAGCAGCTTTTCCGGGAACACCCCAGATACGCAGTATTTT,CASSFSGNTPDTQYF
-,TRBJ1-1,TRBV29-1,TRBD1,TGCAGCTCTTCCGGGACAGCGAACACTGAAGCTTTCTTT,CSSSGTANTEAFF
-,TRBJ2-2,TRBV11-2,TRBD2,TGTGCCAGCAGCTCGACTGGACTAGAGAACACCGGGGAGCTGTTTTTT,CASSSTGLENTGELFF
-,TRBJ1-3,TRBV7-9,-,TGTGCCAGCAGCTTAACCCGGGGGGGCGGAAACACCATATATTTT,CASSLTRGGGNTIYF
many,TRBJ1-2,TRBV7-8,TRBD1,TGTGCCAGCAGCTCCCGGGACAGGGGGCACTACTATGGCTACACCTTC,CASSSRDRGHYYGYTF
-,TRBJ2-1,TRBV5-1,TRBD2,TGCGCCAGCAGCCCCGGGACTAGCAATGAGCAGTTCTTC,CASSPGTSNEQFF
many,TRBJ2-3,TRBV7-8,-,TGTGCCAGCAGCTTAGCTCTGGGGGCCGGAGGGTCAGATACGCAGTATTTT,CASSLALGAGGSDTQYF
-,TRBJ2-3,TRBV24-1,-,TGTGCCACCAGTGATTTGCGGGACGACACAGATACGCAGTATTTT,CATSDLRDDTDTQYF
-,TRBJ1-1,TRBV5-1,-,TGCGCCAGCAGGGCTGAAGCGAACACTGAAGCTTTCTTT,CASRAEANTEAFF
many,TRBJ2-5,TRBV5-1,-,TGCGCCAGCAGCTTGGTATTTAACCAAAACGTGTACTTC,CASSLVFNQNVYF
many,TRBJ1-1,TRBV19,-,TGTGCCAGTAGTATGCAGGGTGGCACTGAAGCTTTCTTT,CASSMQGGTEAFF
-,TRBJ1-1,TRBV7-4,-,TGTGCCAGCAGCTTAGTGGGGAAATTGAACACTGAAGCTTTCTTT,CASSLVGKLNTEAFF
many,TRBJ2-1,TRBV5-1,-,TGCGCCAGCAGCTTGGCGGACGCAAACTACAATGAGCAGTTCTTC,CASSLADANYNEQFF
-,TRBJ1-1,TRBV9,-,TGTGCCAGCACTTTCTTTGACATGAACACTGAAGCTTTCTTT,CASTFFDMNTEAFF
-,TRBJ1-1,TRBV19,-,TGTGCCAGTAGTGTGGGACGGGAAAACACTGAAGCTTTCTTT,CASSVGRENTEAFF
many,TRBJ2-7,TRBV7-3,TRBD2,TGTGCCAGCAGCGAAATGGGGGGGTACGAGCAGTACTTC,CASSEMGGYEQYF
-,TRBJ1-3,TRBV7-6,-,TGTGCCAGCAGTTCCCGGCGGGCGGCTGGAAACACCATATATTTT,CASSSRRAAGNTIYF
-,TRBJ2-7,TRBV20-1,-,TGCAGTGCTAGAGTGGGTAGCGGAGGAACCTACGAGCAGTACTTC,CSARVGSGGTYEQYF
many,TRBJ1-4,TRBV19,-,TGTGCCAGTACGGACGGTTATGAAAAACTGTTTTTT,CASTDGYEKLFF
many,TRBJ1-2,TRBV12-3/TRBV12-4,-,TGTGCCAGCAGCCCCGGGACCATGTGGCCCTACTATGGCTACACCTTC,CASSPGTMWPYYGYTF
few,TRBJ2-3,TRBV20-1,TRBD2,TGCAGCACCTCGGGGGGTACAGATACGCAGTATTTT,CSTSGGTDTQYF
-,TRBJ1-1,TRBV5-6,-,TGTGCCAGCAGCTTTGGCAACACTGAAGCTTTCTTT,CASSFGNTEAFF
few,TRBJ2-1,TRBV7-2,-,TGTGCCAGCAGCTTTGGTCAGGGCCTTAATGAGCAGTTCTTC,CASSFGQGLNEQFF
few,TRBJ2-7,TRBV4-1,TRBD1,TGCGCCAGCAGCGACCGGGACAGGGTCTCCTACGAGCAGTACTTC,CASSDRDRVSYEQYF
-,TRBJ1-1,TRBV20-1,-,TGCAGTGCTAAGGGACGGCTAGACACTGAAGCTTTCTTT,CSAKGRLDTEAFF
once,TRBJ2-2,TRBV7-9,-,TGTGCCAGCAGCTTAATCAGGGGCGAAACCGGGGAGCTGTTTTTT,CASSLIRGETGELFF
-,TRBJ2-2,TRBV19,-,TGTGCCAGTAACATCTATGGCACCGGGGAGCTGTTTTTT,CASNIYGTGELFF
once,TRBJ2-1,TRBV5-5,-,TGTGCCAGCAGCTTAGCATTCGGTGAGCAGTTCTTC,CASSLAFGEQFF
-,TRBJ1-1,TRBV20-1,TRBD1,TGCAGTAGCCCAGGGGGTGCTGAAGCTTTCTTT,CSSPGGAEAFF
-,TRBJ1-2,TRBV10-3,-,TGTGCCATCAGTGAGTCACCGGGAAGCTATGGCTACACCTTC,CAISESPGSYGYTF
-,TRBJ1-3,TRBV7-8,-,TGTGCCAGCAGCGTAGCGATGGGACTCGACACCATATATTTT,CASSVAMGLDTIYF
few,TRBJ2-1,TRBV6-5,-,TGTGCCAGCAGTTACTCGTTGGTCAATGAGCAGTTCTTC,CASSYSLVNEQFF
-,TRBJ2-2,TRBV7-8,TRBD1,TGTGCCAGTAGTACAGGGACAGCGGCCGGGGAGCTGTTTTTT,CASSTGTAAGELFF
many,TRBJ1-1,TRBV29-1,-,TGCAGCGTTGACACTTGGAGGGCCAGCATGAACACTGAAGCTTTCTTT,CSVDTWRASMNTEAFF
-,TRBJ2-1,TRBV20-1,TRBD2,TGCAGTGCCGGACTAGTGTATATGAATGAGCAGTTCTTC,CSAGLVYMNEQFF
-,TRBJ2-1,TRBV7-2,-,TGTGCCAGCAGCTCTCAGGGTAAATACAATGAGCAGTTCTTC,CASSSQGKYNEQFF
once,TRBJ1-5,TRBV2,-,TGTGCCAGCAGTAAAGACAGTACGAGCAATCAGCCCCAGCATTTT,CASSKDSTSNQPQHF
many,TRBJ2-1,TRBV7-8,-,TGTGCCAGCAGCTTAGTAATGGGGGGTTCATCCCACAATGAGCAGTTCTTC,CASSLVMGGSSHNEQFF
-,TRBJ1-2,TRBV24-1,TRBD1,TGTGCCACCAGTGATCCAACGTGGACAGGGTCTAACTATGGCTACACCTTC,CATSDPTWTGSNYGYTF
-,TRBJ2-1,TRBV7-2,-,TGTGCCACCAGGGACCGGGATGAGCAGTTCTTC,CATRDRDEQFF
-,TRBJ2-3,TRBV13,-,TGTGCCAGCAGCTTAATCTCGACAGATACGCAGTATTTT,CASSLISTDTQYF